This TCR beta chain was obtained from a study of CD8 T cells in ankylosing spondylitis (dated by TCRdb to 2016 to 2017). In the study overall: The study profiled T cell receptor beta repertoires in healthy donors and ankylosing spondylitis patients to find disease-linked TCR variants. In total, the full study cohort was made up of about 99 healthy donors and approximately 24 ankylosing spondylitis patients. Peripheral blood was sampled, and synovial fluid was additionally collected from ankylosing spondylitis patients.

Study-wide conclusions, independent of this receptor: The disease-linked clones had a CD8+ phenotype and were found at relatively low frequencies in peripheral blood. Blood from ankylosing spondylitis patients appeared to be characterized by a TCR beta motif composed of eight highly homologous amino acid variants. The disease-linked clones were reported to be significantly enriched in matched synovial fluid samples from ankylosing spondylitis patients. Some TCR beta motif variants had previously been reported in synovial fluid and blood of reactive arthritis patients, which suggested common disease-initiation mechanisms.

Points on this clonotype: Its antigen is unknown. Nothing much larger sits one base from this clone, and base qualities are not available.

Reading from cysteine to phenylalanine, the CDR3 counts 15 amino acids. Only the CDR3 portion is preserved as DNA: 45 bases, with reading frame beginning at the first base. Taken from the germline V gene (reference sequence), the CDR1 and CDR2 loops are DFQATT and SNEGSKA. V gives up 5 bases and J gives up 7 bases, and the segment between their germline ends measures 21 bases. Sequencer: Illumina HiSeq 2500. Quantitative 5'-RACE with molecular barcodes was used to prepare TCR beta libraries. In the original analysis: To identify disease-linked TCR variants, a new computational method was used, one built on a probabilistic model of VDJ rearrangement. The raw public data were reprocessed by TCRdb itself: fastp quality trimming at Q25, MiXCR clonotype calling, in-frame beta chains only. For every CDR3 protein sequence, its rows merge into one entry that carries the most common genes and DNA. These V and J calls rely on TCRdb rather than the paper's analysis. Recorded for this sample are 500,000 or so distinct CDR3 sequences; over 4% of them occurred a single time. The ten largest clonotypes hold around 3.5% of the sample.

Sequencing was carried out using blood, either unsorted or a sorted T cell fraction (not recorded which). The receptor was derived from a male donor with ankylosing spondylitis. The chain joins TRBV20-1 to TRBJ1-5, with the D gene call left open. For the CDR3, the sequence is CSAADLRQVGQPQHF. The nucleotide sequence is given as TGCAGTGCTGCCGACCTCCGACAAGTGGGGCAGCCCCAGCATTTT.